Listed below are T cell receptor beta chains from one sample, sequenced in a study of T-cell memory formation after mild COVID-19. TCRdb re-analysed the 5' RACE reads in MiXCR, keeping a single row per CDR3 protein. The data contain roughly 200,000 distinct CDR3 sequences, about a fifth of them singletons. Material for sequencing was PBMCs or a T cell subset sorted from them (not recorded which). The receptors derive from an adult woman who had mild COVID-19 (a few samples of this study predate the infection). Cell type and time point are not known. Both conserved end residues are trimmed from each CDR3. Each record gives: J gene, V gene, CDR3 protein.

j_call: TRBJ2-7
v_call: TRBV5-5
cdr3_aa: ASSNDWTGTYEQY

j_call: TRBJ2-7
v_call: TRBV6-2/TRBV6-3
cdr3_aa: ASESEERGPYEQY

j_call: TRBJ2-1
v_call: TRBV29-1
cdr3_aa: SVDTSTDAYNEQF

j_call: TRBJ1-6
v_call: TRBV7-2
cdr3_aa: ASSPQGADYNSPLH

j_call: TRBJ2-1
v_call: TRBV4-1
cdr3_aa: ASSQNRGSYNEQF

j_call: TRBJ2-7
v_call: TRBV11-2
cdr3_aa: ASSLAGGQY

j_call: TRBJ2-3
v_call: TRBV5-1
cdr3_aa: ASSAGTSTDTQY

j_call: TRBJ1-2
v_call: TRBV15
cdr3_aa: ATSRGQGRDGYT

j_call: TRBJ2-5
v_call: TRBV19
cdr3_aa: ASSVLGGLPQY

j_call: TRBJ2-5
v_call: TRBV4-1
cdr3_aa: ASSQEERTGGETQY

j_call: TRBJ2-3
v_call: TRBV7-6
cdr3_aa: ASSTQLGGYSTDTQY

j_call: TRBJ1-5
v_call: TRBV24-1
cdr3_aa: ATATGSANQPQH

j_call: TRBJ2-1
v_call: TRBV5-1
cdr3_aa: ASSWDSPYNEQF

j_call: TRBJ2-5
v_call: TRBV6-5
cdr3_aa: ASSRTGETQY

j_call: TRBJ1-1
v_call: TRBV12-3/TRBV12-4
cdr3_aa: ASSSEGNTEAF

j_call: TRBJ2-1
v_call: TRBV6-5
cdr3_aa: ASSYEAVSSYNEQF

j_call: TRBJ1-1
v_call: TRBV20-1
cdr3_aa: SARGSGQGRYTEAF

j_call: TRBJ2-7
v_call: TRBV7-9
cdr3_aa: ASSAPGATYEQY

j_call: TRBJ1-2
v_call: TRBV5-1
cdr3_aa: ASSEGQGWGYT

j_call: TRBJ2-7
v_call: TRBV10-3
cdr3_aa: AISEIGDYEQY

j_call: TRBJ1-4
v_call: TRBV7-9
cdr3_aa: ASSLEGQGWPRGSGKLF

j_call: TRBJ2-1
v_call: TRBV5-1
cdr3_aa: ASSLAPSGKLTDEQF

j_call: TRBJ2-3
v_call: TRBV21-1
cdr3_aa: ASSRRSGGVGDTQY

j_call: TRBJ2-7
v_call: TRBV5-1
cdr3_aa: ASSLEGTGGYYEQY

j_call: TRBJ2-3
v_call: TRBV6-2/TRBV6-3
cdr3_aa: ASSKSEEGGDTQY

j_call: TRBJ1-2
v_call: TRBV29-1
cdr3_aa: SVEDLGGDGYT

j_call: TRBJ2-7
v_call: TRBV15
cdr3_aa: ATSRGLAHEQY

j_call: TRBJ2-1
v_call: TRBV7-6
cdr3_aa: ASSSGQGAYNEQF

j_call: TRBJ1-2
v_call: TRBV9
cdr3_aa: ASSGIGGNYGYT

j_call: TRBJ2-7
v_call: TRBV27
cdr3_aa: ASSPFSSYEQY

j_call: TRBJ2-3
v_call: TRBV7-9
cdr3_aa: ASSFDTQY

j_call: TRBJ2-7
v_call: TRBV21-1
cdr3_aa: ASSGREDNEQY

j_call: TRBJ2-2
v_call: TRBV5-1
cdr3_aa: ASSSGRNTGELF

j_call: TRBJ2-1
v_call: TRBV3-1
cdr3_aa: ASSQAWVGSSYNEQF

j_call: TRBJ2-7
v_call: TRBV7-9
cdr3_aa: ASSLRNSGSSYEQY

j_call: TRBJ2-1
v_call: TRBV29-1
cdr3_aa: SVVGGPNEQF

j_call: TRBJ1-3
v_call: TRBV12-3/TRBV12-4
cdr3_aa: ASSLILTGSDGNTIY

j_call: TRBJ1-1
v_call: TRBV12-3/TRBV12-4
cdr3_aa: ASSRVTGGNTEAF

j_call: TRBJ2-4
v_call: TRBV10-3
cdr3_aa: AISEFAGGYDDKNIQY

j_call: TRBJ1-2
v_call: TRBV27
cdr3_aa: ASSPLNDRGHGYT

j_call: TRBJ1-2
v_call: TRBV2
cdr3_aa: ASTPNYGYT

j_call: TRBJ2-3
v_call: TRBV5-1
cdr3_aa: ASSFPDRAFADTQY

j_call: TRBJ2-4
v_call: TRBV3-1
cdr3_aa: ASSIRDSFSIQY

j_call: TRBJ2-3
v_call: TRBV13
cdr3_aa: ASSSTSEGHTDTQY

j_call: TRBJ1-2
v_call: TRBV29-1
cdr3_aa: SAQPGVNYGYT

j_call: TRBJ1-1
v_call: TRBV19
cdr3_aa: ASSIVAMGLGAF

j_call: TRBJ1-2
v_call: TRBV5-1
cdr3_aa: ASSLKRAGKDSHGYT

j_call: TRBJ2-7
v_call: TRBV7-2
cdr3_aa: ASSLRGYEQY

j_call: TRBJ2-7
v_call: TRBV9
cdr3_aa: ASSVEEGLGDEQY

j_call: TRBJ2-1
v_call: TRBV5-5
cdr3_aa: ASSNAGSGNGHEQF

j_call: TRBJ2-7
v_call: TRBV4-1
cdr3_aa: ASSHQGGTYEQY

j_call: TRBJ2-1
v_call: TRBV30
cdr3_aa: AWSIPDEQF

j_call: TRBJ2-5
v_call: TRBV7-9
cdr3_aa: ASSLGGPKETQY

j_call: TRBJ1-6
v_call: TRBV20-1
cdr3_aa: SARDLGDKGDHSPLH

j_call: TRBJ1-5
v_call: TRBV25-1
cdr3_aa: ASSGWDRNQPQH

j_call: TRBJ2-1
v_call: TRBV7-9
cdr3_aa: ASSAGDANEQF

j_call: TRBJ2-7
v_call: TRBV20-1
cdr3_aa: SVVRGAQMGEQY

j_call: TRBJ2-7
v_call: TRBV6-2/TRBV6-3
cdr3_aa: ASFQGGAYEQY

j_call: TRBJ1-2
v_call: TRBV12-3/TRBV12-4
cdr3_aa: ASSLRPDRAFYGYT